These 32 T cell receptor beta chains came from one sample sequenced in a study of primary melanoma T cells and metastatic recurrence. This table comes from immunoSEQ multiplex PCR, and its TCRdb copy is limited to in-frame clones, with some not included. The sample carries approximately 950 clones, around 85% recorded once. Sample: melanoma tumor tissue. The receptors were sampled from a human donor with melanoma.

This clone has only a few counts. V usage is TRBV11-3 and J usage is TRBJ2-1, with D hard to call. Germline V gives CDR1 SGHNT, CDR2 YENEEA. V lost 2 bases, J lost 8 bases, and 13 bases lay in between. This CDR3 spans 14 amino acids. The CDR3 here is CASSLNPGSHEQFF. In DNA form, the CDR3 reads TGTGCCAGCAGCTTAAATCCAGGCTCCCATGAGCAGTTCTTC.

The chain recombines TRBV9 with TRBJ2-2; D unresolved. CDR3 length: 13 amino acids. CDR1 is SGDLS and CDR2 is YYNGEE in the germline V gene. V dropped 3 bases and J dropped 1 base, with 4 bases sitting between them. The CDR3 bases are TGTGCCAGCAGCGATTGGAACACCGGGGAGCTGTTTTTT. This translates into CASSDWNTGELFF.

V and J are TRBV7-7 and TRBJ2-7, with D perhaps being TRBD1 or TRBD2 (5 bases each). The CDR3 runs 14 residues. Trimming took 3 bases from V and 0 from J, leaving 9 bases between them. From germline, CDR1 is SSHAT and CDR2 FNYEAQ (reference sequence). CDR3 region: CASSLERGSYEQYF. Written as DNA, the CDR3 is TGTGCCAGCAGCTTGGAGAGGGGCTCCTACGAGCAGTACTTC.

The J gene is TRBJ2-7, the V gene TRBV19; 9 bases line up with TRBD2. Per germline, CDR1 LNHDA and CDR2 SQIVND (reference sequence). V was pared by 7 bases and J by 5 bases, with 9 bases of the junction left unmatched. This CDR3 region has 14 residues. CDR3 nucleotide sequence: TGTGCCAGTAAGGGCCTAGCGGGACAGAACGAGCAGTACTTC. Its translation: CASKGLAGQNEQYF.

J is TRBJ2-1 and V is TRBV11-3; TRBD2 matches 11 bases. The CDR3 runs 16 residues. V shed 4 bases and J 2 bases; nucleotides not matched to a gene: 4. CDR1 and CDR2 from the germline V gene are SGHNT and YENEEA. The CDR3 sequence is CASSSLAGVAYNEQFF. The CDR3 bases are TGTGCCAGCAGCTCACTAGCGGGAGTGGCCTACAATGAGCAGTTCTTC.

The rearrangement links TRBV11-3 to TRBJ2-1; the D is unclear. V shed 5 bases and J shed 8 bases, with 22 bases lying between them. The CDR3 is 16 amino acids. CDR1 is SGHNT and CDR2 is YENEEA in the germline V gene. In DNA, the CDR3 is TGTGCCAGCAGCCCGCCCGGGCGGAGTCCGGCTCATGAGCAGTTCTTC. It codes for CASSPPGRSPAHEQFF. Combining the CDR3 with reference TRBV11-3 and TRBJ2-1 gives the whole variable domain EAGVVQSPRYKIIEKKQPVAFWCNPISGHNTLYWYLQNLGQGPELLIRYENEEAVDDSQLPKDRFSAERLKGVDSTLKIQPAELGDSAVYLCASSPPGRSPAHEQFFGPGTRLTVL.

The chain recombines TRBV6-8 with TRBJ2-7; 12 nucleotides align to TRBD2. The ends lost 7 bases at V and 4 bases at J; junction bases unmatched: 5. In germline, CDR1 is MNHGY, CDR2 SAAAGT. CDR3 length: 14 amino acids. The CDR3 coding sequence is TGTGCCAGCATGACTAGCGGGAGCTTGTACGAGCAGTACTTC. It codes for CASMTSGSLYEQYF.

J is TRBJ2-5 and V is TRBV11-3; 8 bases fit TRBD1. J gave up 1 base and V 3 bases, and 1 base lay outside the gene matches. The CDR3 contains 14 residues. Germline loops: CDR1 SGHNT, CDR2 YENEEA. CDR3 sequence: CASSFDRGQETQYF. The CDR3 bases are TGTGCCAGCAGCTTCGACAGGGGCCAAGAGACCCAGTACTTC.

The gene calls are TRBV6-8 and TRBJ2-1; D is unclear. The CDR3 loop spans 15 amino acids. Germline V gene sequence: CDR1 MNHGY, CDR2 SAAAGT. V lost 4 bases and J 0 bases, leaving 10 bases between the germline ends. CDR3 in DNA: TGTGCCAGCAGTTCCAAAACACACTCCTACAATGAGCAGTTCTTC. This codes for CASSSKTHSYNEQFF.

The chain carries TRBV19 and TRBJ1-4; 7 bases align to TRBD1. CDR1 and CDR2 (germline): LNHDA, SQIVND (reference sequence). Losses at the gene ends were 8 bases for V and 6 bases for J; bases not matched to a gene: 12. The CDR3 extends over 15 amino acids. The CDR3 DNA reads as TGTGCCAGTCAGGGGGTTTCCGCGAAGGATGAAAAACTGTTTTTT. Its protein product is CASQGVSAKDEKLFF.

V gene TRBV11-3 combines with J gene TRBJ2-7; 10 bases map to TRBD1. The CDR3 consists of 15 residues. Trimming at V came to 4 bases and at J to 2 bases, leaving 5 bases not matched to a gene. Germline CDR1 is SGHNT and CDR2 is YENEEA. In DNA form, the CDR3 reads TGTGCCAGCAGCTCCTCCGGGACAGGGGCCTACGAGCAGTACTTC. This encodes CASSSSGTGAYEQYF.

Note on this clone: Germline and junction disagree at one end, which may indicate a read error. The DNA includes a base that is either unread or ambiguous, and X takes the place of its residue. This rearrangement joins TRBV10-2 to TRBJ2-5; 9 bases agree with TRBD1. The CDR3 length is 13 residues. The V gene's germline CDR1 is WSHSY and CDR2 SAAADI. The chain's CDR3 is CASXGDREETQYF. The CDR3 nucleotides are TGCGCCAGCARTGGGGACAGGGAGGAGACYCAGTACTTC.

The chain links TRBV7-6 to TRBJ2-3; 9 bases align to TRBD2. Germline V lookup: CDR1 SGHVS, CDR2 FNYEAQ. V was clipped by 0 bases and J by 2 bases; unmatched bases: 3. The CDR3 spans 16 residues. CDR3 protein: CASSLALAGTTDTQYF. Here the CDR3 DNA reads TGTGCCAGCAGCTTAGCCCTAGCGGGAACCACAGATACGCAGTATTTT. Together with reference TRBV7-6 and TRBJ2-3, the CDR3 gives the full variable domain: GAGVSQSPRYKVTKRGQDVALRCDPISGHVSLYWYRQALGQGPEFLTYFNYEAQQDKSGLPNDRFSAERPEGSISTLTIQRTEQRDSAMYRCASSLALAGTTDTQYFGPGTRLTVL.

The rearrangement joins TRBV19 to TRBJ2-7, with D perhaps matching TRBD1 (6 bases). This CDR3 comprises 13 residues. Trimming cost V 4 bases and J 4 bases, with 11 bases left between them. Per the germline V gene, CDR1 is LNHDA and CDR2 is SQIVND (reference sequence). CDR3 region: CASSNRVFYEQYF. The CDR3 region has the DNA TGTGCCAGTAGTAACAGGGTCTTTTACGAGCAGTACTTC.

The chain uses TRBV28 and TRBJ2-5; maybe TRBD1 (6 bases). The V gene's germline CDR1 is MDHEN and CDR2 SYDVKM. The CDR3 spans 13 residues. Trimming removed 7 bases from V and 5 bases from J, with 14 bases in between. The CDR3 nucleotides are TGTGCCAGCAATACAGGGTTTGGGGAGACCCAGTACTTC. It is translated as CASNTGFGETQYF.

CDR3 loop: CASGLVLSGTSGLQPIYNEQFF. CDR3 bases: TGTGCTAGTGGTTTGGTCCTATCCGGGACTAGCGGACTTCAACCCATCTACAATGAGCAGTTCTTC. The V call is TRBV12-5, the J call TRBJ2-1; 11 bases are shared with TRBD2. CDR3 length: 22 residues. V gave up 0 bases and J gave up 3 bases; unmatched junction bases: 19. The germline V gene has CDR1 LGHNT and CDR2 FRNRAP. Together with reference TRBV12-5 and TRBJ2-1, the CDR3 gives the full variable domain: DARVTQTPRHKVTEMGQEVTMRCQPILGHNTVFWYRQTMMQGLELLAYFRNRAPLDDSGMPKDRFSAEMPDATLATLKIQPSEPRDSAVYFCASGLVLSGTSGLQPIYNEQFFGPGTRLTVL.

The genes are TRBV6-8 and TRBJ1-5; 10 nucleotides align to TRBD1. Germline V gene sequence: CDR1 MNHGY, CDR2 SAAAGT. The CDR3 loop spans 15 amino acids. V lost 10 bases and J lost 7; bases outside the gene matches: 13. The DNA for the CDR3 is TGTGCCATCAGCGAGGGGGGACAGGGGAAGCAGCCCCAGCATTTT. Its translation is CAISEGGQGKQPQHF.

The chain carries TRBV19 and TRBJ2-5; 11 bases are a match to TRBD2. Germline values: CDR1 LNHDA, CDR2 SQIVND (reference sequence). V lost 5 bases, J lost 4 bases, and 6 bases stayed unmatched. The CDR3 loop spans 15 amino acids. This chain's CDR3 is CASSSLAGVGETQYF. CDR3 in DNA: TGTGCCAGTAGTTCACTAGCGGGAGTTGGAGAGACCCAGTACTTC.

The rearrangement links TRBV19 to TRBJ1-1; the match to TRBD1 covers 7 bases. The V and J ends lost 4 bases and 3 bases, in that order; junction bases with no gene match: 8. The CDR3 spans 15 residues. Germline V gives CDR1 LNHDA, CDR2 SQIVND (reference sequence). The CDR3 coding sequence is TGTGCCAGTAGTAGGAGGACAGGCCAATACACTGAAGCTTTCTTT. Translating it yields CASSRRTGQYTEAFF.

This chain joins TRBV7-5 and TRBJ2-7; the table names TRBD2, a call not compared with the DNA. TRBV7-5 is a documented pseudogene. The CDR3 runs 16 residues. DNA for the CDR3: TGTGCCAGCAGCCAACGGGGTAGCGGGAGAAGGTACGAGCAGTACTTC. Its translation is CASSQRGSGRRYEQYF.

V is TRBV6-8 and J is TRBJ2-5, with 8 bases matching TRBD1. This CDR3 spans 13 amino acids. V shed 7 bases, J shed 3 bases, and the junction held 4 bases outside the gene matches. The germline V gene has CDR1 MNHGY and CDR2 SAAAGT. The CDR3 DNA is TGTGCCAGCATGATGGACAGGGAAGAGACCCAGTACTTC. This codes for CASMMDREETQYF.

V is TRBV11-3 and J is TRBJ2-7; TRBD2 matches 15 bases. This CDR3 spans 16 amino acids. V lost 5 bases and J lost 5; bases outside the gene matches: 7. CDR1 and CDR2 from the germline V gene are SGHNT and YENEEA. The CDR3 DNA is TGTGCCAGCAGCACAGGGACTAGCGGGAGGTACGACGAGCAGTACTTC. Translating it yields CASSTGTSGRYDEQYF.

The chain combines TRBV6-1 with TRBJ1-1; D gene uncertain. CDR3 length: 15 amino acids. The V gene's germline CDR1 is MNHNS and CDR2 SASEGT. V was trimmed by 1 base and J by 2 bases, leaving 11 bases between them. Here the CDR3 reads CASSEERRINTEAFF. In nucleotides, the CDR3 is TGTGCCAGCAGTGAAGAACGGAGGATAAACACTGAAGCTTTCTTT.

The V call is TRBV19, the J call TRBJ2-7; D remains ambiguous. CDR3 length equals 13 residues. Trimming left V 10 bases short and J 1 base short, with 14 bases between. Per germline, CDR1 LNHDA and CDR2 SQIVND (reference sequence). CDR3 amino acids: CATQWHGSYEQYF. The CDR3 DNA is TGTGCCACCCAATGGCACGGATCCTACGAGCAGTACTTC.

The chain's CDR3 is CASSALQAPYGYTF. CDR3 sequence (DNA): TGTGCCAGCAGCGCCCTACAGGCTCCCTATGGCTACACCTTC. This chain uses TRBV11-3 with TRBJ1-2; weak D call: TRBD1 (5 bases). The CDR3 has 14 amino acids. Trimming took 5 bases from V and 4 from J, leaving 14 bases between them. CDR1 SGHNT and CDR2 YENEEA come from the germline V gene.

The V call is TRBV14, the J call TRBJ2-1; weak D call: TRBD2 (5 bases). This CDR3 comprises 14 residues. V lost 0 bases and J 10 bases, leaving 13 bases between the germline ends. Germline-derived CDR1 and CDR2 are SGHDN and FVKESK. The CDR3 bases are TGTGCCAGCAGCCAAGATTTTGGCGGGTTGGAGCAGTTCTTC. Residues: CASSQDFGGLEQFF.

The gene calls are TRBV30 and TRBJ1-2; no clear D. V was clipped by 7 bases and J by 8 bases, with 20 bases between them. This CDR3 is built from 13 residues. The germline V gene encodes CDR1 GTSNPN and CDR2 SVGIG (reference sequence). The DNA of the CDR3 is TGTGCCTTCGACCCTGGACTTCTCAGCGGCTACACCTTC. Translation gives CAFDPGLLSGYTF.

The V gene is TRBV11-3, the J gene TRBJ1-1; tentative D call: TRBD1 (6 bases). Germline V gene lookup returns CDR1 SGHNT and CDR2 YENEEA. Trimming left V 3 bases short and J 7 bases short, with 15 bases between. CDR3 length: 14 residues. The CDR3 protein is CASSLGGAQGEAFF. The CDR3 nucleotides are TGTGCCAGCAGCTTGGGGGGGGCACAGGGTGAAGCTTTCTTT.

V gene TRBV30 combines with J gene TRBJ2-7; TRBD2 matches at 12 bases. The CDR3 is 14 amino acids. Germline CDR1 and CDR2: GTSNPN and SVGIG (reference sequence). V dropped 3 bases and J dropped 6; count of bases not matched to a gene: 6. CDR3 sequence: CAWRSSGRAGEQYF. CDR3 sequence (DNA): TGTGCCTGGAGATCTAGCGGGAGGGCGGGCGAGCAGTACTTC.

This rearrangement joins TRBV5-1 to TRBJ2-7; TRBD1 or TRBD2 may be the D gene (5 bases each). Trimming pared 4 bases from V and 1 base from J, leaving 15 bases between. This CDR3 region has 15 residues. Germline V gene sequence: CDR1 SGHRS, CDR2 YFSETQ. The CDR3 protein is CASSPGTFSSYEQYF. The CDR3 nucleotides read TGCGCCAGCAGCCCTGGGACGTTTTCTTCCTACGAGCAGTACTTC. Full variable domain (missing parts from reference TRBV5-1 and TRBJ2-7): KAGVTQTPRYLIKTRGQQVTLSCSPISGHRSVSWYQQTPGQGLQFLFEYFSETQRNKGNFPGRFSGRQFSNSRSEMNVSTLELGDSALYLCASSPGTFSSYEQYFGPGTRLTVT.

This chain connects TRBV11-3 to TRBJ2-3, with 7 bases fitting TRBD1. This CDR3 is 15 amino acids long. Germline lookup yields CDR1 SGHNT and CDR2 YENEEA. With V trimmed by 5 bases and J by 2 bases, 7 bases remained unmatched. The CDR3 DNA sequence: TGTGCCAGCAGCCAGAACAGGGGTGACACAGATACGCAGTATTTT. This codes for CASSQNRGDTDTQYF.

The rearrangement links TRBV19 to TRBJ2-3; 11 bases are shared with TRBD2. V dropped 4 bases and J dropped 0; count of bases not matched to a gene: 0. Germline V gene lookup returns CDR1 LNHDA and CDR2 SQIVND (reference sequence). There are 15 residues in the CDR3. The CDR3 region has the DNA TGTGCCAGTAGTAGGACTAGCGGGAGCACAGATACGCAGTATTTT. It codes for CASSRTSGSTDTQYF.